This T cell receptor (beta chain) was documented in a study of T cells in Graves' hyperthyroidism and ophthalmopathy. The study's findings and limits: Ophthalmopathy was predicted by the model a median of approximately 6 months ahead of onset. Through a model of 13 V-J features, ophthalmopathy was separated from stable hyperthyroidism.

This clonotype was recorded at least ten times. The antigen is not known. With V trimmed by 6 bases and J by 4 bases, 11 bases remained unmatched. Germline CDR1 and CDR2: MDHEN and SYDVKM. The CDR3 length is 16 residues. Recently diagnosed hyperthyroidism of less than 2 months' duration affected patients aged 18 to 65. Reasons for excluding patients were uncontrolled infection, other autoimmune disease, pregnancy or lactation. Amplified TCR beta CDR3 regions derived from RNA transcripts. A set of HTBI primers served as the primers for a first-round RT-PCR of the TCR CDR3. MiXCR was run by TCRdb on the multiplex PCR reads, yielding one entry per CDR3 protein. The data contain nearly 600,000 distinct CDR3 sequences, about 14% of them singletons.

Material: blood. This TCR was recovered from a woman in her twenties or thirties with Graves' hyperthyroidism that later progressed to Graves' ophthalmopathy. This sequence joins TRBV28 and TRBJ1-4; 7 bases line up with TRBD1. The chain's CDR3 is CASRGTATGRNEKLFF. CDR3 DNA sequence: TGTGCCAGCAGAGGGACAGCAACAGGCCGTAATGAAAAACTGTTTTTT. Full variable domain (missing parts from reference TRBV28 and TRBJ1-4): DVKVTQSSRYLVKRTGEKVFLECVQDMDHENMFWYRQDPGLGLRLIYFSYDVKMKEKGDIPEGYSVSREKKERFSLILESASTNQTSMYLCASRGTATGRNEKLFFGSGTQLSVL.